This T cell receptor (beta chain) was captured in a study of blood T cells in healthy people across ages. CDR1 and CDR2 from the germline V gene are MNHEY and SVGAGI. The V end lost 6 bases, the J end lost 3 bases, and 15 bases lay between the germline ends. CDR3 size: 15 residues. A second PCR of roughly 7 to 11 cycles used a sample-barcoded 5' primer and a J-beta primer mix. TCRdb used MiXCR to reprocess the 5' RACE reads, holding one entry per CDR3 protein. The sample lists roughly 1,000,000 distinct CDR3 sequences, approximately 25% seen once, with approximately 0.75% in the top ten. This clonotype was seen more than once but under ten times. The data were also submitted as part of a second study, on T cells of mothers and their children.

What was sequenced was blood. The chain joins TRBV6-5 to TRBJ1-5; D call uncertain. This receptor was obtained from a girl aged 2-10 years in good health. CDR3 nucleotide sequence: TGTGCCAGCAGCGTTAGTGGGGTCCCCAATCAGCCCCAGCATTTT. Encoded protein: CASSVSGVPNQPQHF.